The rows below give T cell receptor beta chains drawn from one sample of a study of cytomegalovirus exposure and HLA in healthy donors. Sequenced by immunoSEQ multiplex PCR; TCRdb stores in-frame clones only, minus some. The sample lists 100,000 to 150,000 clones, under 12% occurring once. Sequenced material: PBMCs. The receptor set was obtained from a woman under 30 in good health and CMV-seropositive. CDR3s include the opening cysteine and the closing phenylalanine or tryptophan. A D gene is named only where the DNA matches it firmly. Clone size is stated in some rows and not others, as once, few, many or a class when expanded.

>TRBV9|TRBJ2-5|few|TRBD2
CASSVREGGETQYF
TGTGCCAGCAGCGTGAGAGAGGGAGGGGAGACCCAGTACTTC
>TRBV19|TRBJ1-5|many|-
CASSIAVSNQPQHF
TGTGCCAGTAGTATAGCGGTTAGCAATCAGCCCCAGCATTTT
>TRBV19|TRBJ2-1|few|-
CASSTTSNNEQFF
TGTGCCAGTAGTACGACTAGTAACAATGAGCAGTTCTTC
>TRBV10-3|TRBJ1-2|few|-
CAISELGGGYTF
TGTGCCATCAGTGAGTTGGGAGGCGGCTACACCTTC
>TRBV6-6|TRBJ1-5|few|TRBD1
CASSGQGARQPQHF
TGTGCCAGTAGTGGACAGGGGGCTAGGCAGCCCCAGCATTTT
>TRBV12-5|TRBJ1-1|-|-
CASGSGSANTEAFF
TGTGCTAGTGGTTCGGGGTCCGCGAACACTGAAGCTTTCTTT
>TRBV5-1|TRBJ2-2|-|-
CASSLLSGELFF
TGCGCCAGCAGCTTGTTATCCGGGGAGCTGTTTTTT
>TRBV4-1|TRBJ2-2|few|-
CASSQIDMGFGTGELFF
TGCGCCAGCAGCCAGATCGACATGGGCTTCGGCACCGGGGAGCTGTTTTTT
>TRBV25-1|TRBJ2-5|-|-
CASSDGEETQYF
TGTGCCAGCAGTGACGGAGAGGAGACCCAGTACTTC
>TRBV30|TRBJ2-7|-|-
CAWSAVYEQYF
TGTGCCTGGAGTGCTGTGTACGAGCAGTACTTC
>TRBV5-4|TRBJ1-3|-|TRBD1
CASSSAGTVGNTIYF
TGTGCCAGCAGCTCAGCCGGGACAGTAGGAAACACCATATATTTT
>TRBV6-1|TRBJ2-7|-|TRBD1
CASSRDREMYEQYF
TGTGCCAGCAGCCGGGACAGGGAGATGTACGAGCAGTACTTC
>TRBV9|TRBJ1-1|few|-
CASSPTGQPYTEAFF
TGTGCCAGCAGCCCGACTGGACAGCCATACACTGAAGCTTTCTTT
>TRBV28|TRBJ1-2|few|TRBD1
CASTKDRANYGYTF
TGTGCCAGCACTAAAGACAGGGCCAACTATGGCTACACCTTC
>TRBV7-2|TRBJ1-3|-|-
CASSFYGGGNTIYF
TGTGCCAGCAGCTTTTACGGGGGTGGAAACACCATATATTTT
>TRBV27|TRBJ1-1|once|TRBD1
CASSFGGGLNTEAFF
TGTGCCAGCAGTTTTGGAGGGGGCCTGAACACTGAAGCTTTCTTT
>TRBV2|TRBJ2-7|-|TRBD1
CASSPTLSTGGFYEQYF
TGTGCCAGCAGTCCAACACTATCGACAGGGGGATTCTACGAGCAGTACTTC
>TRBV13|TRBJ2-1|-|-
CASSGLYNEQFF
TGTGCCAGCAGCGGCCTGTACAATGAGCAGTTCTTC
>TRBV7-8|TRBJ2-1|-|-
CASSLVEGVPYNEQFF
TGTGCCAGCAGCTTAGTCGAGGGAGTCCCCTACAATGAGCAGTTCTTC
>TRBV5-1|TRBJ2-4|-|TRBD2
CASSLNAGADIQYF
TGCGCCAGCAGCTTGAATGCGGGAGCGGACATTCAGTACTTC
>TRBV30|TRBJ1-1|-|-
CAWVRTDTEAFF
TGTGCCTGGGTCCGGACAGACACTGAAGCTTTCTTT
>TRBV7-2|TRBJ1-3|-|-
CASNSGPNSGNTIYF
TGTGCCAGCAACTCTGGGCCAAACTCTGGAAACACCATATATTTT
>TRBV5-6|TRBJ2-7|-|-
CASSLGQALYEQYF
TGTGCCAGCAGCTTGGGACAGGCCCTCTACGAGCAGTACTTC
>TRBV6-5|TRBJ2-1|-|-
CASSYALRGEQFF
TGTGCCAGCAGTTACGCCCTTCGAGGTGAGCAGTTCTTC
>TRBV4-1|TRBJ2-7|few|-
CASSHLLEGGYEQYF
TGCGCCAGCAGCCATCTCCTCGAGGGCGGCTACGAGCAGTACTTC
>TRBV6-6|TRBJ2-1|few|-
CASTPGTRYNEQFF
TGTGCCAGCACCCCAGGGACACGATACAATGAGCAGTTCTTC
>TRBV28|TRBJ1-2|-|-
CASSLRQPFYGYTF
TGTGCCAGCAGTTTGAGGCAGCCCTTCTATGGCTACACCTTC
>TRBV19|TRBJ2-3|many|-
CASTREGGDTQYF
TGTGCCAGTACTAGGGAAGGGGGAGATACGCAGTATTTT
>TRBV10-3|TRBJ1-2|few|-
CAISETGPNYGYTF
TGTGCCATCAGTGAGACAGGTCCTAACTATGGCTACACCTTC
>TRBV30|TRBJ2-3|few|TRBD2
CAWIEIAGRGGTDTQYF
TGTGCCTGGATCGAGATAGCGGGACGGGGTGGCACAGATACGCAGTATTTT
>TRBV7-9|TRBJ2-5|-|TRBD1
CASSQQGALGETQYF
TGTGCCAGCAGCCAACAGGGGGCGCTTGGAGAGACCCAGTACTTC
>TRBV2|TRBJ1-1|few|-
CASALEGVNTEAFF
TGTGCCAGCGCTCTCGAGGGGGTGAACACTGAAGCTTTCTTT
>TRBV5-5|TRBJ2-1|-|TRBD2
CASSLAGGSLDEQFF
TGTGCCAGCAGCTTGGCCGGCGGGAGTCTGGATGAGCAGTTCTTC
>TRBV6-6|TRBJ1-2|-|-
CASSGRTEYGYTF
TGTGCCAGCAGTGGTAGGACAGAATATGGCTACACCTTC
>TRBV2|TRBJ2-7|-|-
CASSETGPSYEQYF
TGTGCCAGCAGCGAAACAGGACCCTCCTACGAGCAGTACTTC
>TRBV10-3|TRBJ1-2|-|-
CAIKPHAGNDYGYTF
TGTGCCATTAAACCTCATGCAGGGAATGACTATGGCTACACCTTC
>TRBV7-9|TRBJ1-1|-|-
CASSLVDTEAFF
TGTGCCAGCAGCTTAGTCGACACTGAAGCTTTCTTT
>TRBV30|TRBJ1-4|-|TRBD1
CAWSGGDRGGKLFF
TGTGCCTGGAGTGGAGGGGACAGAGGAGGAAAACTGTTTTTT
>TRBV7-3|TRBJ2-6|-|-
CASSEGGTGANVLTF
TGTGCCAGCAGCGAGGGGGGGACTGGGGCCAACGTCCTGACTTTC
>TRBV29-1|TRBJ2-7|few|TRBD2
CSVGIAGLIYEQYF
TGCAGCGTTGGAATAGCGGGCCTCATCTACGAGCAGTACTTC
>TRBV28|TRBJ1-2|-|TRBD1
CASSSGQGFYGYTF
TGTGCCAGCAGTTCGGGACAGGGCTTCTATGGCTACACCTTC
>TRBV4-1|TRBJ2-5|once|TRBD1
CASSQVQGLQETQYF
TGCGCCAGCAGCCAAGTACAGGGGTTACAAGAGACCCAGTACTTC
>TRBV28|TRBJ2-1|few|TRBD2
CASSGLAGGWGQFF
TGTGCCAGCAGCGGACTAGCGGGAGGGTGGGGGCAGTTCTTC
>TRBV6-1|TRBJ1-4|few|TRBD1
CASSESLGDRGEKLFF
TGTGCCAGCAGTGAATCACTTGGGGACAGGGGCGAAAAACTGTTTTTT
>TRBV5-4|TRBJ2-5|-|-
CASSLGTGGAVLRETQYF
-
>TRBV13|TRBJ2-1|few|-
CASSSRVSSYNEQFF
TGTGCCAGCAGCTCGAGGGTTTCGTCCTACAATGAGCAGTTCTTC
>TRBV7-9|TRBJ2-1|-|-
CASSPTGSSEQFF
TGTGCCAGCAGCCCCACAGGGAGTAGTGAGCAGTTCTTC
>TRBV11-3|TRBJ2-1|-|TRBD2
CASSFSGNNYNEQFF
TGTGCCAGCAGCTTTAGCGGGAATAACTACAATGAGCAGTTCTTC
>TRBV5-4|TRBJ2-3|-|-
CASSLDIADTQYF
TGTGCCAGCAGCTTGGATATCGCAGATACGCAGTATTTT
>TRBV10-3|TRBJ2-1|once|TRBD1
CAISDSTGAPREQFF
TGTGCCATCAGTGACTCGACAGGGGCGCCTAGAGAGCAGTTCTTC
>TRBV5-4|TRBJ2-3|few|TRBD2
CASSLRAGGADTQYF
TGTGCCAGCAGCTTGAGAGCGGGAGGCGCAGATACGCAGTATTTT
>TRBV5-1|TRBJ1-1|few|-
CASSLVPQGTTEAFF
TGCGCCAGCAGCTTGGTTCCTCAGGGGACCACTGAAGCTTTCTTT
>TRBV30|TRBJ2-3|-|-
CAWTPGGLTDTQYF
TGTGCCTGGACCCCGGGGGGCCTCACAGATACGCAGTATTTT